A single sample is the source of the 17 T cell receptor beta chains below, sequenced in a study of CD8 T cells in Susac syndrome. Random hexamers served to reverse transcribe roughly 0.45 to 1 ug RNA. TCRdb re-called the immunoSEQ multiplex PCR reads through MiXCR, storing one row per CDR3 protein. The sample shows approximately 74,000 distinct CDR3 sequences, 94% of them seen only once. Sample: CD8+ T cells from PBMCs. These receptors all stem from a human donor with Susac syndrome.

J is TRBJ2-1 and V is TRBV7-8, with 8 bases fitting TRBD2. The CDR3 loop spans 16 amino acids. V lost 5 bases and J lost 2; bases outside the gene matches: 8. The germline V gene encodes CDR1 SGHVS and CDR2 FQNEAQ. The CDR3 here is CASSPLPGGPYNEQFF. CDR3 DNA sequence: TGTGCCAGCAGCCCCCTGCCGGGAGGGCCCTACAATGAGCAGTTCTTC.

This rearrangement joins TRBV4-3 to TRBJ2-7, with D possibly matching TRBD2 (6 bases). The CDR3 is 12 residues long. The germline V gene encodes CDR1 LGHNA and CDR2 YSLEER. Trimming shortened V by 0 bases and J by 9 bases, and 9 bases separated the two germline ends. The CDR3 DNA is TGCGCCAGCAGCCAAGACGGGGGAGCGCAGTACTTC. Its protein product is CASSQDGGAQYF.

The rearrangement uses TRBV16 and TRBJ1-3; no clear D. The CDR3 covers 14 residues. CDR1 KGHSY and CDR2 FQNENV come from the germline V gene. The V and J ends lost 2 bases and 0 bases respectively, with 5 bases between them. The CDR3 sequence: CASSQIDSGNTIYF. The CDR3 coding sequence is TGTGCCAGCAGCCAAATAGACTCTGGAAACACCATATATTTT.

The chain recombines TRBV29-1 with TRBJ2-3; 9 bases align to TRBD2. CDR1 and CDR2 from the germline V gene are SQVTM and ANQGSEA. Trimming at V came to 4 bases and at J to 0 bases, leaving 11 bases not matched to a gene. This CDR3 contains 17 residues. For the CDR3, the DNA is TGCAGCGTTGCCGGCCTACCTAGCGGGACTAGCACAGATACGCAGTATTTT. Protein: CSVAGLPSGTSTDTQYF.

The chain recombines TRBV27 with TRBJ2-5; TRBD1 is a possible D gene (6 bases). There are 16 residues in the CDR3. The V gene's germline CDR1 is MNHEY and CDR2 SMNVEV (reference sequence). Trimming pared 6 bases from V and 5 bases from J, leaving 22 bases between. The CDR3 DNA reads TGTGCCAGCAGCTACTCTGCAGGGGAACGGGTTGAGACCCAGTACTTC. This codes for CASSYSAGERVETQYF.

The chain carries TRBV12-3 or TRBV12-4 and TRBJ2-1, with 10 bases that match TRBD2. The ends lost 5 bases at V and 5 bases at J; junction bases unmatched: 3. The CDR3 consists of 14 residues. The CDR3 loop reads CASSETSGHNEQFF. In nucleotides, the CDR3 is TGTGCCAGCAGTGAGACTAGCGGGCACAATGAGCAGTTCTTC.

The chain recombines TRBV27 with TRBJ2-7; D gene ambiguous. Per germline, CDR1 MNHEY and CDR2 SMNVEV (reference sequence). The V gene lost 6 bases and the J gene lost 7 bases, with 16 bases spanning the gap. The CDR3 runs 13 residues. CDR3 sequence reads: CASSLYTLGEQYF. The CDR3 DNA reads as TGTGCCAGCAGCCTCTATACTCTCGGAGAGCAGTACTTC.

Here the CDR3 DNA reads TGTGCCAGTAGTATGTTCGCACTAGCTTCAGGGGGAAACAATGAGCAGTTCTTC. It translates to CASSMFALASGGNNEQFF. The gene calls are TRBV19 and TRBJ2-1, with D maybe TRBD1 (7 bases). V lost 3 bases to trimming and J lost 5 bases, with 23 bases between them. Germline V gives CDR1 LNHDA, CDR2 SQIVND (reference sequence). The length of the CDR3 is 18 residues.

The rearrangement uses TRBV12-3 or TRBV12-4 and TRBJ2-7; no definite D call. CDR3 size: 12 residues. Trimming took 2 bases from V and 3 from J, leaving 5 bases between them. The CDR3, as DNA: TGTGCCAGCAGTTTAACTTACTACGAGCAGTACTTC. Protein: CASSLTYYEQYF.

The V call is TRBV9, the J call TRBJ2-1; 14 bases are shared with TRBD2. Germline assignment: CDR1 SGDLS and CDR2 YYNGEE. The CDR3 consists of 16 residues. The trim removed 4 bases at V and 7 bases at J, leaving 7 bases unmatched. CDR3 nucleotides: TGTGCCAGCAGCCCCTGGACTAGCGGGGGGAGGAATGAGCAGTTCTTC. This gives the protein CASSPWTSGGRNEQFF.

The rearrangement joins TRBV7-9 to TRBJ1-5, with 7 bases identical to TRBD1. Germline lookup yields CDR1 SEHNR and CDR2 FQNEAQ (reference sequence). The CDR3 covers 13 residues. With V trimmed by 4 bases and J by 7 bases, 4 bases remained unmatched. CDR3 sequence: CASSSDRVQPQHF. The CDR3 DNA follows: TGTGCCAGCAGCTCCGACAGGGTCCAGCCCCAGCATTTT.

The V and J genes are TRBV7-9 and TRBJ2-7; 9 nucleotides line up with TRBD1. Germline lookup yields CDR1 SEHNR and CDR2 FQNEAQ (reference sequence). The CDR3 is 14 amino acids. V lost 8 bases to trimming and J lost 2 bases; unmatched junction nucleotides: 7. The CDR3 loop is CASSRGDRAYEQYF. DNA for the CDR3: TGTGCCAGCTCGAGGGGGGACAGGGCCTACGAGCAGTACTTC. Full variable domain (outside the CDR3, taken from reference TRBV7-9 and TRBJ2-7): DTGVSQNPRHKITKRGQNVTFRCDPISEHNRLYWYRQTLGQGPEFLTYFQNEAQLEKSRLLSDRFSAERPKGSFSTLEIQRTEQGDSAMYLCASSRGDRAYEQYFGPGTRLTVT.

V is TRBV27 and J is TRBJ1-1, with no clear D. Trimming removed 7 bases from V and 0 bases from J, with 21 bases in between. The V gene's germline CDR1 is MNHEY and CDR2 SMNVEV (reference sequence). The CDR3 extends over 17 amino acids. The CDR3 region has the DNA TGTGCCAGCAACCATTCCCCACCGGCTGGGTTGAACACTGAAGCTTTCTTT. Its translation: CASNHSPPAGLNTEAFF.

This clonotype was detected only once. This chain links TRBV30 with TRBJ2-7, with D perhaps matching TRBD1 or TRBD2 (5 bases each). The V gene's germline CDR1 is GTSNPN and CDR2 SVGIG (reference sequence). The CDR3 length is 14 residues. Trimming shortened V by 1 base and J by 5 bases, and 15 bases separated the two germline ends. The DNA for the CDR3 is TGTGCCTGGAGTGCTTCGGGGCTAGATGACGAGCAGTACTTC. Protein sequence: CAWSASGLDDEQYF.

The gene calls are TRBV6-5 and TRBJ2-7; D gene ambiguous. The CDR3 consists of 13 residues. V lost 7 bases, J lost 4 bases, and 14 bases lay in between. Germline lookup yields CDR1 MNHEY and CDR2 SVGAGI. The CDR3 protein is CASNRASNYEQYF. DNA of the CDR3: TGTGCCAGCAACCGGGCCTCGAATTACGAGCAGTACTTC.

The chain has TRBV9 and TRBJ2-7; tentative D call: TRBD2 (5 bases). The V end lost 0 bases, the J end lost 0 bases, and 10 bases lay between the germline ends. This CDR3 spans 15 amino acids. CDR1 is SGDLS, CDR2 YYNGEE, per germline. The CDR3 nucleotides read TGTGCCAGCAGCGTAGGCGGGCTAAGCTCCTACGAGCAGTACTTC. Protein: CASSVGGLSSYEQYF. The variable domain in full, completed from reference TRBV9 and TRBJ2-7, reads DSGVTQTPKHLITATGQRVTLRCSPRSGDLSVYWYQQSLDQGLQFLIQYYNGEERAKGNILERFSAQQFPDLHSELNLSSLELGDSALYFCASSVGGLSSYEQYFGPGTRLTVT.

V usage is TRBV12-3 or TRBV12-4 and J usage is TRBJ2-7; D is unresolved. The CDR3 extends over 16 amino acids. V gave up 5 bases and J gave up 4 bases, with 21 bases separating them. DNA of the CDR3: TGTGCCAGCAGTCCTACGACGGATTTCTCGGTTTACGAGCAGTACTTC. Translation gives CASSPTTDFSVYEQYF.